This record concerns one T cell receptor (beta chain) sequence. Treatment reported: 19 received Ad26.COV2.S at low or high dose, single or two shots; about 5 received placebo; per-sample allocation not given. Samples were taken on day 63 after the first vaccine or placebo injection. This entry belongs to a study of Ad26.COV2.S vaccination and SARS-CoV-2 variants. Sequencing was performed with immunoSEQ multiplex PCR; in TCRdb, only in-frame clones are kept and a portion is missing. In the table there are about 480,000 clones, around 88% of which are singletons. Per the germline V gene, CDR1 is MNHEY and CDR2 is SVGEGT. V was trimmed by 4 bases and J by 6 bases, leaving 8 bases between them. The CDR3 extends over 12 amino acids.

The receptor was isolated from a person aged 18-65 years who received the Ad26.COV2.S COVID-19 vaccine or a placebo. This specimen was peripheral blood, taken in a trial of Ad26.COV2.S vaccine versus placebo. The chain carries TRBV6-2 or TRBV6-3 and TRBJ2-3; TRBD2 is a possible D gene (5 bases). The CDR3 region has the DNA TGTGCCAGCAGTTTTTCGGGGGATACGCAGTATTTT. It encodes CASSFSGDTQYF.